A selection of T cell receptor beta chains follows, all from one sample in a study of OX40 agonist ivuxolimab in advanced cancers. The data were produced by immunoSEQ multiplex PCR, yet TCRdb's version contains in-frame clones alone and is incomplete. The sample gives 150,000 to 190,000 clones, roughly 94% of which show up once; under 0.4% is in the top ten. Sequences were derived from CD4+ or CD8+ T cells sorted from blood, sampled in a trial of the OX40 agonist ivuxolimab. These receptors were collected from an adult with an advanced solid tumor such as melanoma, head and neck, liver or kidney cancer. Each CDR3 is given with its conserved first and last residue. A D gene is named only where the DNA matches it firmly. The size entry is marked missing in some rows and otherwise reads once, few, many or a size class.

size	D	V	J	CDR3	DNA
.	.	TRBV4-3	TRBJ2-6	CASSPQSGGANVLTF	TGCGCCAGCAGCCCCCAGTCTGGTGGGGCCAACGTCCTGACTTTC
.	.	TRBV9	TRBJ2-7	CASSPYGSGSSYEQYF	TGTGCCAGCAGCCCCTACGGGAGTGGGAGCTCCTACGAGCAGTACTTC
.	.	TRBV6-1	TRBJ1-1	CASSVQRGGTEAFF	TGTGCCAGCAGTGTCCAGAGGGGGGGCACTGAAGCTTTCTTT
.	TRBD1	TRBV28	TRBJ1-2	CASTLRQGGNYGYTF	TGTGCCAGCACCTTACGACAGGGGGGAAACTATGGCTACACCTTC
once	.	TRBV4-3	TRBJ2-3	CASSQDRRGQYF	TGCGCCAGCAGCCAAGATCGGAGGGGACAGTATTTT
.	TRBD1	TRBV4-3	TRBJ2-1	CASSQEGPGQYYNEQFF	TGCGCCAGCAGCCAAGAAGGACCGGGACAGTACTACAATGAGCAGTTCTTC
.	.	TRBV1	TRBJ1-2	CTSIQGSDYGYTF	TGCACCAGCATCCAGGGGAGTGACTATGGCTACACCTTC
.	TRBD2	TRBV12-5	TRBJ2-5	CASAPGLAGGPGQETQYF	TGTGCTAGTGCCCCCGGACTAGCGGGAGGGCCAGGACAAGAGACCCAGTACTTC
.	.	TRBV6-1	TRBJ1-2	CASGTRSPPQSGYTF	TGTGCCAGCGGGACCAGGTCTCCCCCTCAATCCGGCTACACCTTC
once	.	TRBV5-1	TRBJ2-3	CASSSWRLTSSTDTQYF	TGCGCCAGCAGCTCGTGGCGTCTTACATCTAGCACAGATACGCAGTATTTT
.	.	TRBV4-1	TRBJ2-3	CASSRWVLLRGPTDTQYF	TGCGCCAGCAGCCGGTGGGTCCTCTTGCGGGGCCCCACAGATACGCAGTATTTT
.	TRBD1	TRBV15	TRBJ1-1	CATSRVLGDRGRPEAFF	TGTGCCACCAGCAGAGTCTTAGGGGACAGGGGCCGTCCTGAAGCTTTCTTT
.	TRBD1	TRBV19	TRBJ1-5	CASSTGQGKNQPQHF	TGTGCCAGTAGTACCGGACAGGGGAAGAATCAGCCCCAGCATTTT
.	.	TRBV6-5	TRBJ1-5	CASSYSAGVGQPQHF	TGTGCCAGCAGTTACTCGGCCGGGGTTGGCCAGCCCCAGCATTTT
.	.	TRBV6-5	TRBJ1-2	CASSYSLGYGYTF	TGTGCCAGCAGTTACAGCCTTGGCTATGGCTACACCTTC
once	.	TRBV6-1	TRBJ1-5	CASRAGWGDQPQHF	TGTGCCAGCAGGGCCGGGTGGGGGGATCAGCCCCAGCATTTT
.	TRBD1	TRBV23-1	TRBJ1-1	CASRQGQGAVNTEAFF	TGCGCCAGCAGACAAGGACAGGGGGCTGTGAACACTGAAGCTTTCTTT
.	TRBD1	TRBV5-4	TRBJ2-2	CASSSKGQGAYTGELFF	TGTGCCAGCAGCTCAAAAGGACAGGGGGCCTACACCGGGGAGCTGTTTTTT
once	.	TRBV29-1	TRBJ1-1	CSVVGITEAFF	TGCAGCGTTGTAGGGATAACTGAAGCTTTCTTT
.	.	TRBV28	TRBJ1-4	CASSPRRDLPEKLFF	TGTGCCAGCAGTCCAAGACGGGATCTACCCGAAAAACTGTTTTTT
.	.	TRBV28	TRBJ1-1	CASSLQFLVTEAFF	TGTGCCAGCAGCTTACAGTTTCTGGTCACTGAAGCTTTCTTT
once	.	TRBV6-1	TRBJ1-2	CASSSGFYGYTF	TGTGCCAGCAGTTCTGGGTTCTATGGCTACACCTTC
.	TRBD1	TRBV5-1	TRBJ2-3	CASSLRSLDRPPADTQYF	TGCGCCAGCAGCTTACGGTCTCTGGACAGGCCTCCGGCAGATACGCAGTATTTT
.	.	TRBV9	TRBJ2-7	CASSPDSRATDEQYF	TGTGCCAGCAGCCCCGACAGTAGGGCTACGGACGAGCAGTACTTC
.	TRBD1	TRBV27	TRBJ2-1	CASSPAGTGRDNEQFF	TGTGCCAGCAGTCCCGCCGGGACAGGGAGGGACAATGAGCAGTTCTTC
once	TRBD1	TRBV10-3	TRBJ1-5	CAISERDSSNQPQHF	TGTGCCATCAGTGAGCGGGACAGTAGCAATCAGCCCCAGCATTTT
.	TRBD2	TRBV28	TRBJ2-1	CASRSGSVFEQFF	TGTGCCAGCCGTAGCGGGAGTGTTTTTGAGCAGTTCTTC
.	TRBD1	TRBV7-2	TRBJ2-7	CASRGQGAIEQYF	TGTGCCAGCAGGGGACAGGGGGCGATCGAGCAGTACTTC
once	TRBD2	TRBV7-2	TRBJ2-5	CASSSYKAGTKETQYF	TGTGCCAGCAGCTCCTATAAAGCCGGGACTAAAGAGACCCAGTACTTC
.	.	TRBV11-2	TRBJ1-6	CASSLDRTVSNSPLHF	TGTGCCAGCAGCTTAGACCGGACAGTTTCTAATTCACCCCTCCACTTT
.	TRBD1	TRBV27	TRBJ1-6	CASSSGQRIDYNSPLHF	TGTGCCAGCAGTTCGGGACAGCGAATAGACTATAATTCACCCCTCCACTTT
.	TRBD1	TRBV6-1	TRBJ2-3	CASNPPGQGTDTQYF	TGTGCCAGCAACCCCCCGGGACAGGGCACAGATACGCAGTATTTT
.	TRBD2	TRBV7-9	TRBJ2-1	CASSLAGSSGHEQFF	TGTGCCAGCAGCTTAGCCGGGTCTAGCGGACATGAGCAGTTCTTC
.	TRBD1	TRBV29-1	TRBJ2-2	CSVSTGGVWTGELFF	TGCAGCGTCTCGACAGGGGGCGTTTGGACCGGGGAGCTGTTTTTT
.	TRBD2	TRBV10-3	TRBJ2-2	CAISVLTSGGGELFF	TGTGCCATCAGTGTACTCACTAGCGGGGGCGGGGAGCTGTTTTTT
.	.	TRBV2	TRBJ2-2	CASSGVANTGELFF	TGTGCCAGCAGCGGGGTCGCGAACACCGGGGAGCTGTTTTTT
.	TRBD2	TRBV5-4	TRBJ2-7	CASSLRRLAGGKTYEQYF	TGTGCCAGCAGCTTGCGTCGACTAGCGGGGGGTAAAACCTACGAGCAGTACTTC
once	TRBD1	TRBV27	TRBJ1-3	CASSEVRGQQGFSGNTIYF	TGTGCCAGCAGCGAGGTACGAGGGCAACAGGGGTTCTCTGGAAACACCATATATTTT
.	TRBD1	TRBV28	TRBJ1-5	CASSKQGAGNQPQHF	TGTGCCAGCAGTAAACAGGGGGCTGGCAATCAGCCCCAGCATTTT
once	.	TRBV6-5	TRBJ1-1	CASSSIQGSAFF	TGTGCCAGCAGTTCGATACAGGGTTCAGCTTTCTTT
.	TRBD1	TRBV29-1	TRBJ2-7	CSVAQGGTYEQYF	TGCAGCGTTGCACAGGGGGGCACCTACGAGCAGTACTTC
.	TRBD1	TRBV5-1	TRBJ2-5	CASSFYRDRQETQYF	TGCGCCAGCAGCTTCTACCGGGACAGACAAGAGACCCAGTACTTC
.	TRBD1	TRBV27	TRBJ1-2	CASSWTGGFLGGYTF	TGTGCCAGCAGTTGGACAGGGGGCTTCCTTGGGGGCTACACCTTC
.	.	TRBV6-6	TRBJ1-2	CASRLTKTYTF	TGTGCCAGCAGGTTAACTAAGACCTACACCTTC
.	TRBD2	TRBV7-2	TRBJ2-1	CASSLGRSGRVGDNEQFF	TGTGCCAGCAGCTTAGGGAGGAGCGGGAGGGTCGGGGACAATGAGCAGTTCTTC